This TCR beta chain was found in a study of T cells in Graves' hyperthyroidism and ophthalmopathy. This CDR3 contains 16 residues. Germline CDR1 SNHLY, CDR2 FYNNEI. This clonotype was observed a handful of times. The antigen is undetermined. Its ends do not fully match the called genes, so a read error is possible. Study-level points and caveats: Blood also held most thyroid clonotypes expanded beyond 0.001.

There were TCR beta CDR3 regions amplified from RNA transcripts. TCR CDR3 regions were first amplified by RT-PCR with HTBI primers. Via MiXCR, TCRdb re-called the multiplex PCR reads, giving one row per CDR3 protein. The repertoire holds over 650,000 distinct CDR3 sequences, with roughly 46% as singletons. This sequence joins TRBV2 and TRBJ1-5, with no clear D. The receptor was derived from an adult man with Graves' disease, either hyperthyroidism or ophthalmopathy (not recorded which). Sequenced input: peripheral blood or thyroid tissue (not recorded which). The CDR3 coding sequence is TGTGCCAGCAGTTTATTCGGGGATGGTAGCCATCAGCCCCAGCATTTT. This translates into CASSLFGDGSHQPQHF.